A selection of T cell receptor beta chains follows, all from one sample in a study of cytomegalovirus exposure and HLA in healthy donors. Method: immunoSEQ multiplex PCR; TCRdb's copy keeps in-frame clones and lacks some. The table lists 200,000 to 300,000 clones, 80% to 90% of them singletons, with 2% to 2.5% in the top ten. Sequencing was carried out using PBMCs. The origin of the receptors is a woman aged 40 to 50 in good health and CMV-seropositive. CDR3s include the opening cysteine and the closing phenylalanine or tryptophan. D genes are given only for firm matches. Size tells how often a clone was seen (once, few, many) or the class of an expanded clone, and some rows leave it out.

-	TRBV5-1	TRBJ1-3	-	CASSRLGVPSGNTIYF	TGCGCCAGCAGCCGCCTAGGGGTCCCCTCTGGAAACACCATATATTTT
TRBD1	TRBV6-6	TRBJ1-5	-	CASSSGTGAQPQHF	TGTGCCAGCAGTTCCGGGACAGGGGCTCAGCCCCAGCATTTT
TRBD2	TRBV28	TRBJ2-3	-	CASTPGRHVGEYF	TGTGCCAGCACACCCGGGAGGCATGTAGGAGAGTATTTT
-	TRBV6-1	TRBJ1-6	-	CASTFGSYNSPLHF	TGTGCCAGCACCTTCGGGTCCTATAATTCACCCCTCCACTTT
-	TRBV5-6	TRBJ1-2	-	CASSLEGVSGYTF	TGTGCCAGCAGCTTAGAGGGGGTTAGCGGCTACACCTTC
TRBD1	TRBV6-1	TRBJ1-3	-	CASSENPTGAAGNTIYF	TGTGCCAGCAGTGAAAACCCGACAGGGGCGGCTGGAAACACCATATATTTT
-	TRBV5-4	TRBJ2-7	-	CASSLGGTRSYEQYF	TGTGCCAGCAGCTTGGGGGGGACACGATCCTACGAGCAGTACTTC
-	TRBV5-6	TRBJ2-7	once	CASSPTTTSEQYF	TGTGCCAGCAGCCCGACTACCACGTCCGAGCAGTACTTC
TRBD1	TRBV5-6	TRBJ1-2	-	CASSRDRRGYTF	TGTGCCAGCAGCAGGGACAGGCGGGGCTACACCTTC
TRBD2	TRBV28	TRBJ2-5	-	CASSLGEGLAGTETQYF	TGTGCCAGCAGTTTGGGGGAAGGACTAGCGGGAACAGAGACCCAGTACTTC
TRBD1	TRBV30	TRBJ1-1	few	CAWSSQGQGVSAFF	TGTGCCTGGAGTAGTCAAGGACAGGGGGTTTCAGCTTTCTTT
TRBD1	TRBV7-9	TRBJ2-3	-	CASSLEGQGTDTQYF	TGTGCCAGCAGCTTAGAGGGACAGGGCACAGATACGCAGTATTTT
-	TRBV7-2	TRBJ1-1	-	CASSLGVMNTEAFF	TGTGCCAGCAGCTTAGGAGTGATGAACACTGAAGCTTTCTTT
TRBD2	TRBV4-2	TRBJ2-5	-	CASSHSLGLREGRETQYF	TGTGCCAGCAGCCATTCCCTGGGCTTGCGGGAGGGCCGTGAGACCCAGTACTTC
-	TRBV30	TRBJ2-5	-	CAWSVGGAGETQYF	TGTGCCTGGAGTGTTGGGGGTGCGGGGGAGACCCAGTACTTC
TRBD1	TRBV4-2	TRBJ2-7	once	CASSQPGQGAFEQYF	TGTGCCAGCAGCCAGCCGGGACAGGGGGCCTTCGAGCAGTACTTC
-	TRBV7-9	TRBJ1-1	-	CASSPYMNTEAFF	TGTGCCAGCAGCCCATACATGAACACTGAAGCTTTCTTT
-	TRBV28	TRBJ2-2	-	CASRGGVSTGELFF	TGTGCCAGCAGAGGGGGAGTAAGTACCGGGGAGCTGTTTTTT
TRBD2	TRBV7-9	TRBJ2-5	-	CASSPGGRLAEEETQYF	TGTGCCAGCAGCCCTGGAGGCCGACTAGCGGAAGAAGAGACCCAGTACTTC
TRBD2	TRBV15	TRBJ2-7	-	CATSSDSGTTYEQYF	TGTGCCACCAGCAGCGATTCCGGGACTACCTACGAGCAGTACTTC
TRBD2	TRBV29-1	TRBJ2-7	-	CSVGGGTIGYYEQYF	TGCAGCGTTGGGGGGGGGACTATCGGGTACTACGAGCAGTACTTC
-	TRBV2	TRBJ1-2	few	CASSELSQGPAVGYTF	TGTGCCAGCAGTGAGTTGTCACAGGGCCCCGCGGTTGGCTACACCTTC
-	TRBV29-1	TRBJ2-1	-	CSAGNNEQFF	TGCAGCGCGGGAAACAATGAGCAGTTCTTC
-	TRBV4-2	TRBJ1-4	few	CASSRLAGRGEKLFF	TGTGCCAGCAGCCGATTAGCGGGTCGGGGGGAAAAACTGTTTTTT
-	TRBV7-9	TRBJ1-5	-	CASSLGAGIGMDQPQHF	TGTGCCAGCAGCTTAGGGGCAGGGATTGGCATGGATCAGCCCCAGCATTTT
TRBD2	TRBV5-1	TRBJ2-7	-	CASSLESSGAYEQYF	TGCGCCAGCAGCTTGGAGTCTAGCGGTGCCTACGAGCAGTACTTC
-	TRBV11-1	TRBJ2-7	-	CASSLVKGPYEQYF	TGTGCCAGCAGCTTAGTCAAGGGGCCCTACGAGCAGTACTTC
-	TRBV5-1	TRBJ1-6	-	CASSLAGNSSPLHF	TGCGCCAGCAGCTTGGCAGGGAATAGTTCACCCCTCCACTTT
TRBD1	TRBV9	TRBJ1-1	-	CASSGGQGTISEAFF	TGTGCCAGCAGCGGGGGACAGGGTACTATTTCTGAAGCTTTCTTT
TRBD1	TRBV10-3	TRBJ1-5	few	CAISATGDSNQPQHF	TGTGCCATCAGTGCGACAGGGGATAGTAATCAGCCCCAGCATTTT
-	TRBV7-2	TRBJ1-3	-	CASSWDGSGGNTIYF	TGTGCCAGCAGCTGGGATGGGAGTGGGGGAAACACCATATATTTT
TRBD2	TRBV27	TRBJ2-5	-	CASSLNSGRASKTQYF	TGTGCCAGCAGTTTAAATAGCGGGAGGGCCAGTAAGACCCAGTACTTC
TRBD1	TRBV28	TRBJ1-1	once	CASITGGWGAGTEAFF	TGTGCCAGCATCACAGGGGGCTGGGGTGCGGGGACTGAAGCTTTCTTT
-	TRBV6-5	TRBJ1-4	-	CASRADKASKLFF	TGTGCCAGCAGAGCCGACAAGGCATCGAAACTGTTTTTT
-	TRBV28	TRBJ1-2	once	CASSLPGGNYGYTF	TGTGCCAGCAGTTTACCGGGGGGAAATTATGGCTACACCTTC
-	TRBV5-4	TRBJ1-1	-	CASSPAGANTEAFF	TGTGCCAGCAGCCCAGCGGGGGCGAACACTGAAGCTTTCTTT
-	TRBV5-6	TRBJ1-2	few	CASSLRGGDYGYTF	TGTGCCAGCAGCTTGAGAGGGGGTGACTATGGCTACACCTTC
TRBD1	TRBV18	TRBJ1-5	-	CASSPVGTDSNQPQHF	TGTGCCAGCTCACCTGTCGGGACAGATAGCAATCAGCCCCAGCATTTT
-	TRBV20-1	TRBJ2-7	-	CSARHGGEQYF	TGCAGTGCGCGACACGGGGGCGAGCAGTACTTC
-	TRBV7-6	TRBJ2-5	once	CASSPVYAQETQYF	TGTGCCAGCAGTCCAGTGTACGCCCAAGAGACCCAGTACTTC
TRBD1	TRBV12-5	TRBJ2-3	-	CASGPRDSPEYF	TGTGCTAGTGGTCCCCGGGACAGCCCGGAGTATTTT
-	TRBV9	TRBJ1-1	-	CASTEGAMNTEAFF	TGTGCCAGCACCGAGGGAGCGATGAACACTGAAGCTTTCTTT
TRBD2	TRBV7-3	TRBJ2-7	-	CASSTMGGLAYEQYF	TGTGCCAGCAGCACCATGGGGGGACTAGCCTACGAGCAGTACTTC
-	TRBV19	TRBJ1-5	-	CASSIVGIPENQPQHF	TGTGCCAGTAGTATCGTTGGAATCCCGGAGAATCAGCCCCAGCATTTT
TRBD2	TRBV19	TRBJ2-5	-	CASSISLAGGIYQETQYF	TGTGCCAGTAGTATCAGTCTAGCGGGAGGGATTTACCAAGAGACCCAGTACTTC
TRBD1	TRBV5-6	TRBJ2-5	-	CASSSGPTTGGETQYF	TGTGCCAGCAGCTCTGGACCGACGACAGGGGGCGAGACCCAGTACTTC
TRBD2	TRBV13	TRBJ2-7	-	CASSLSGRAYEQYF	TGTGCCAGCAGCCTCAGCGGGAGGGCCTACGAGCAGTACTTC
-	TRBV27	TRBJ2-7	-	CASSLGTQTYEQYF	TGTGCCAGCAGTTTAGGGACACAGACCTACGAGCAGTACTTC